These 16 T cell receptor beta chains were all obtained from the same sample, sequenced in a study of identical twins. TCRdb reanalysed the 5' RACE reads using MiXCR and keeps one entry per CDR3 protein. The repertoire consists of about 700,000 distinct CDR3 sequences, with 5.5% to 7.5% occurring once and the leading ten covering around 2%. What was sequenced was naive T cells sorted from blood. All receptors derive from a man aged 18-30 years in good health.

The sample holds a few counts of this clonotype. CDR3 sequence (DNA): TGCAGCGCTCCAACAGCCGTCGGGACTAGCGGGAGTTACAATGAGCAGTTCTTC. It is translated as CSAPTAVGTSGSYNEQFF. The V gene is TRBV29-1, the J gene TRBJ2-1; the match to TRBD2 covers 14 bases. V gave up 7 bases and J gave up 4 bases; unmatched junction bases: 15. The CDR3 is made up of 18 amino acids. From germline, CDR1 is SQVTM and CDR2 ANQGSEA.

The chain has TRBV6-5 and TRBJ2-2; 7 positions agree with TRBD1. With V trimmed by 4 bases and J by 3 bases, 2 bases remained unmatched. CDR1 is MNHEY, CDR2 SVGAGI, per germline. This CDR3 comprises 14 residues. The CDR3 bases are TGTGCCAGCAGTTGGGGACAGTACACCGGGGAGCTGTTTTTT. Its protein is CASSWGQYTGELFF.

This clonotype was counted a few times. This CDR3 reads CASSHRTPGDYEQYV. CDR3 in DNA: TGCGCCAGCAGCCATCGCACCCCAGGGGACTACGAGCAGTACGTC. The chain employs TRBV4-1 and TRBJ2-7; TRBD1 might be the D (6 bases). This CDR3 comprises 15 residues. With 3 bases removed from V and 3 bases from J, the gap between germline ends came to 15 bases. CDR1 is MGHRA, CDR2 YSYEKL, per germline.

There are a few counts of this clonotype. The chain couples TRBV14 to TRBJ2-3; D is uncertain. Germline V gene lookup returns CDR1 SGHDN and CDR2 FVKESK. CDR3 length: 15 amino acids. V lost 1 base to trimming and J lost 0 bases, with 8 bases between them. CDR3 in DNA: TGTGCCAGCAGCCAAGGGATCCCTAGCACAGATACGCAGTATTTT. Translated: CASSQGIPSTDTQYF.

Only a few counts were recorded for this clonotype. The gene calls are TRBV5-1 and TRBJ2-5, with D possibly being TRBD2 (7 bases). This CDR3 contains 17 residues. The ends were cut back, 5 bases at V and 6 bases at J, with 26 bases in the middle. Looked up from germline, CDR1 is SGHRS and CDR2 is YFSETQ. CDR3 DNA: TGCGCCAGCAGAGGGGGAGCCTGGGCGGGAGACACGAAGACCCAGTACTTC. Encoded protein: CASRGGAWAGDTKTQYF.

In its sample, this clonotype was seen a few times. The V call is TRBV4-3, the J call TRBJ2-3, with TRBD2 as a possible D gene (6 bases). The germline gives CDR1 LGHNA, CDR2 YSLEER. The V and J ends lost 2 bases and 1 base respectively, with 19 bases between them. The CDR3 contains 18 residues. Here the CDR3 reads CASSQILLAGLRTDTQYF. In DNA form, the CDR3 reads TGCGCCAGCAGCCAAATCCTACTAGCCGGATTGCGCACAGATACGCAGTATTTT.

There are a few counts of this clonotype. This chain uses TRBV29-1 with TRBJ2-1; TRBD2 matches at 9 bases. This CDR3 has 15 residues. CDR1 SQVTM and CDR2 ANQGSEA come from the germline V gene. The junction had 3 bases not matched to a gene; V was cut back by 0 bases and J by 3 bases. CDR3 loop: CSVEDSGSVYNEQFF. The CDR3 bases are TGCAGCGTTGAAGATAGCGGGAGTGTCTACAATGAGCAGTTCTTC.

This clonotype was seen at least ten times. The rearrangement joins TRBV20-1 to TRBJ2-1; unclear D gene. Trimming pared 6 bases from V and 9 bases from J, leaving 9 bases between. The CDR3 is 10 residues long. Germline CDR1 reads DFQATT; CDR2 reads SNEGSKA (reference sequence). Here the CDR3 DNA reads TGCAGTGCCCTCAGAGGTGAGCAGTTCTTC. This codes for CSALRGEQFF.

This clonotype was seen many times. In DNA, the CDR3 is TGTGCCAGCAGCTTAAAGGGGTCAGGACTAGATAACTACAATGAGCAGTTCTTC. It translates to CASSLKGSGLDNYNEQFF. The gene calls are TRBV11-1 and TRBJ2-1; 7 nucleotides agree with TRBD2. Germline CDR1 is SGHAT and CDR2 is FQDESV (reference sequence). J was trimmed by 3 bases and V by 2 bases; bases with no gene match: 13. The CDR3 totals 18 residues.

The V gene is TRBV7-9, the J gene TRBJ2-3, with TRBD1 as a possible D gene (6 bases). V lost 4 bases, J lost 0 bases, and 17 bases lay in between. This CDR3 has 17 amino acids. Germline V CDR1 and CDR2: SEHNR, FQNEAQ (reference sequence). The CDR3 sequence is CASSSVRSRGSTDTQYF. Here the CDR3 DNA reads TGTGCCAGCAGCTCCGTACGATCTAGGGGGAGCACAGATACGCAGTATTTT. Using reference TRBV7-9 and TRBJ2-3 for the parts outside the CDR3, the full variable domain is DTGVSQNPRHKITKRGQNVTFRCDPISEHNRLYWYRQTLGQGPEFLTYFQNEAQLEKSRLLSDRFSAERPKGSFSTLEIQRTEQGDSAMYLCASSSVRSRGSTDTQYFGPGTRLTVL.

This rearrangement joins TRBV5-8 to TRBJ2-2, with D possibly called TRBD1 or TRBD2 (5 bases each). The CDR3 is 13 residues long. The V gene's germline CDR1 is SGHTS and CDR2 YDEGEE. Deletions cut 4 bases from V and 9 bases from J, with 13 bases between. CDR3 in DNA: TGTGCCAGCAGCGCGCAGGGAGACCGGGAGCTGTTTTTT. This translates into CASSAQGDRELFF.

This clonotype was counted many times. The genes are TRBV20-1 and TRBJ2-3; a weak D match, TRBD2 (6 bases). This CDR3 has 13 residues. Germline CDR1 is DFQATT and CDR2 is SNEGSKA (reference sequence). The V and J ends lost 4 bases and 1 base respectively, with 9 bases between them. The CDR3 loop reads CSANGGGTDTQYF. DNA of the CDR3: TGCAGTGCTAACGGGGGTGGCACAGATACGCAGTATTTT.

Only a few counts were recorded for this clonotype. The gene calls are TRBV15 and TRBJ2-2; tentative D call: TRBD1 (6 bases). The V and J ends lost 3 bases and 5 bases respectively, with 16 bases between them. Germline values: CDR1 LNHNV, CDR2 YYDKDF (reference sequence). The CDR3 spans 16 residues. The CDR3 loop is CATSSALGQGTGELFF. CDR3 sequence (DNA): TGTGCCACCAGCAGTGCTCTGGGGCAGGGGACCGGGGAGCTGTTTTTT.

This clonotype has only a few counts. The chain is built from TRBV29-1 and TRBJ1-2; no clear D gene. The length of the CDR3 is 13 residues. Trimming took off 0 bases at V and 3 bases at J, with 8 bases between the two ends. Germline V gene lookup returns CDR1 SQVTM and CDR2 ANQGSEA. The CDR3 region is CSVEDVRDYGYTF. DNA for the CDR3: TGCAGCGTTGAAGACGTGAGGGACTATGGCTACACCTTC.

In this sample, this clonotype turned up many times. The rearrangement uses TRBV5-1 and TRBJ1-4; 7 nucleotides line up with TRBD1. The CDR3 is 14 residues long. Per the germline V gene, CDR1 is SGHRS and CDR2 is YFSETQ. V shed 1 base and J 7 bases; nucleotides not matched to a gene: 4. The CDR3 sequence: CASSLRQGGEKLFF. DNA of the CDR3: TGCGCCAGCAGCTTGAGACAGGGTGGTGAAAAACTGTTTTTT.

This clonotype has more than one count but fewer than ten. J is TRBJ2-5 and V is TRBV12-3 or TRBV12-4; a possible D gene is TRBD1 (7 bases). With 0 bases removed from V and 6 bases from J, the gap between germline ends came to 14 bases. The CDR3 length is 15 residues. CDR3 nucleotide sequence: TGTGCCAGCAGTTTAGCGGCCAGGGGGGTGAAGACCCAGTACTTC. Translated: CASSLAARGVKTQYF.